The clone carrying this T cell receptor (beta chain) has at least ten counts. The antigen is not known. The source of the sample is a study of T cells in Graves' hyperthyroidism and ophthalmopathy. When ophthalmopathy did not progress within 18 months, Graves' hyperthyroidism was considered stable. Not enrolled were patients with uncontrolled infection, other autoimmune disease, pregnancy or lactation. General study findings and limits: Expanded thyroid clonotypes (above 0.001) were mostly also found in blood.

Amplified regions were TCR beta CDR3 sequences from RNA transcripts. When the TCR CDR3 underwent first-round RT-PCR, the HTBI primer set was used. In TCRdb, the multiplex PCR reads were re-called with MiXCR into one record per CDR3 protein. The table shows hundreds of thousands of distinct CDR3 sequences, with around 13% occurring only once. The V end was cut by 6 bases, the J end by 0 bases, with 11 bases between. The CDR3 is made up of 14 amino acids. The germline gives CDR1 ENHRY, CDR2 SYGVKD. The source is a woman between 18 and 29 years old with Graves' hyperthyroidism. V usage is TRBV10-3 and J usage is TRBJ1-1; tentative D call: TRBD1 (6 bases). The sequenced sample consisted of blood. In nucleotides, the CDR3 is TGTGCCATCAGGGCAGGGGATATGAACACTGAAGCTTTCTTT. The encoded protein is CAIRAGDMNTEAFF.